This TCR beta chain appears in the sequencing data of a study of response to subunit inactivated influenza vaccine. Germline CDR1 LNHDA, CDR2 SQIVND (reference sequence). The V and J ends lost 0 bases and 4 bases respectively, with 13 bases between them. The CDR3 length is 16 residues. Whole-study findings and limits: Few additional T cells are recruited per seasonal influenza vaccination, authors suggested.

Each CDR3 protein is one row after TCRdb ran MiXCR on the RT-PCR reads. There are around 480,000 distinct CDR3 sequences in the sample; 16% occur only once, and 3% lies in the top ten. This clonotype occurred many times. Its matching antigen is unknown. V is TRBV19 and J is TRBJ1-5; tentatively, D is TRBD1 (5 bases). This sequence originates from a man aged 50 to 75 who received an inactivated influenza vaccine. The sequenced sample was CD4+ T cells sorted from PBMCs, obtained roughly 24 months after vaccination. The CDR3: CASSIDRPRGNQPQHF. CDR3 nucleotides: TGTGCCAGTAGTATAGATCGTCCGAGGGGTAATCAGCCCCAGCATTTT.